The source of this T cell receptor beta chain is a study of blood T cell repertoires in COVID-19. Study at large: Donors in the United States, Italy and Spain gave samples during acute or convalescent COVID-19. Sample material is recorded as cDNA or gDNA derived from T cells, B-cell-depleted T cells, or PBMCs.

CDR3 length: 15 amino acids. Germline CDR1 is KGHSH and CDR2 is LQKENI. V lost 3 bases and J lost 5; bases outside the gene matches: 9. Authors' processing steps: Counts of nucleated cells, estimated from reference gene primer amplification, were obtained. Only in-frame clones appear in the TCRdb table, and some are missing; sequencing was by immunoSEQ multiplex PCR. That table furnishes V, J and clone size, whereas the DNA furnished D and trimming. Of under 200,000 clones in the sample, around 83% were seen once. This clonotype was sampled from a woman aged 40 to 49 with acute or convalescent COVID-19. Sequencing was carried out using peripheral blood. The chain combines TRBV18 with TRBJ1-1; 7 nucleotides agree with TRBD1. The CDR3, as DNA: TGTGCCAGCTCACCCCCGGGACAGTGGGGTACTGAAGCTTTCTTT. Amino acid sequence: CASSPPGQWGTEAFF.